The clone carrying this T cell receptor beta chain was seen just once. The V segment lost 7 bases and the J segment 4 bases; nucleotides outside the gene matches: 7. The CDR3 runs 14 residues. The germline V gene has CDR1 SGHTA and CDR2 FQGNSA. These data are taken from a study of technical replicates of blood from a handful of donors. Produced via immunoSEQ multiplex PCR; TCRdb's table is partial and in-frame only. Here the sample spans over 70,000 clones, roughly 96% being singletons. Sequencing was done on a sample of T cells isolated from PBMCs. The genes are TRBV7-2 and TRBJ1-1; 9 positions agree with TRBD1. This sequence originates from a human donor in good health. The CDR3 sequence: CASKDRGGSTEAFF. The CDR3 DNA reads TGTGCCAGCAAGGACAGGGGCGGTAGCACTGAAGCTTTCTTT. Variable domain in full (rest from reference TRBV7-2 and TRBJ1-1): GAGVSQSPSNKVTEKGKDVELRCDPISGHTALYWYRQSLGQGLEFLIYFQGNSAPDKSGLPSDRFSAERTGGSVSTLTIQRTQQEDSAVYLCASKDRGGSTEAFFGQGTRLTVV.